A selection of T cell receptor beta chains follows, all from one sample in a study of stem cell transplantation in POMP-related autoinflammatory disease. TCRdb keeps only in-frame clones here, not all; method: immunoSEQ multiplex PCR. This table has 25,000 to 40,000 clones, 80% to 90% appearing once. The sequences come from CD4+ T cells from PBMCs, collected before stem cell transplantation. These receptors all stem from a human donor with POMP-related autoinflammation and immune dysregulation (PRAID). CDR3s include the opening cysteine and the closing phenylalanine or tryptophan. A D gene is named only where the DNA matches it firmly. Clone size, where shown, is once, few, many, or a class for clones that have expanded.

CDR3 DNA | CDR3 protein | V gene | clone size | J gene | D gene
TGTGCCAGCAGTGAAGGGGACAGGGATTACCAGTACTTC | CASSEGDRDYQYF | TRBV25-1 | NA | TRBJ2-5 | TRBD1
TGTGCCAGTAGTGGATTCTCTAGGTCACCCCTCCACTTT | CASSGFSRSPLHF | TRBV19 | NA | TRBJ1-6 | NA
TGTGCCAGCAGTAACCGGGACAGGCAGGACGAGCAGTACTTC | CASSNRDRQDEQYF | TRBV6-6 | NA | TRBJ2-7 | TRBD1
TGCGCCAGCAGCTTGGCGTGGGGGAGCTCCTATAATTCACCCCTCCACTTT | CASSLAWGSSYNSPLHF | TRBV5-1 | NA | TRBJ1-6 | NA
TGTGCCAGCAGTGAACAGGGCGGTAGGCTGTTTTTT | CASSEQGGRLFF | TRBV2 | NA | TRBJ1-4 | NA
TGTGCCAGCAGCTTGGAACCGCCGAGCACTGAAGCTTTCTTT | CASSLEPPSTEAFF | TRBV5-4 | NA | TRBJ1-1 | NA
TGTGCCAGCAGTTACCCCCGGGGGGGATACTACGAGCAGTACTTC | CASSYPRGGYYEQYF | TRBV6-5 | NA | TRBJ2-7 | TRBD2
TGCGCCAGCAGCCAACAGGACCAGAGCTCTGGAAACACCATATATTTT | CASSQQDQSSGNTIYF | TRBV4-1 | few | TRBJ1-3 | NA
TGTGCCAGCAGTGGACAGTTGAACTACGAGCAGTACTTC | CASSGQLNYEQYF | TRBV6-1 | NA | TRBJ2-7 | NA
TGTGCCTGGAACCGATTTGGGGGCACAGATACGCAGTATTTT | CAWNRFGGTDTQYF | TRBV30 | NA | TRBJ2-3 | NA
TGTGCCAGCCAACCCAGGGGCGAGCGGAGCTCCTACAATGAGCAGTTCTTC | CASQPRGERSSYNEQFF | TRBV7-8 | NA | TRBJ2-1 | NA
TGCGCCAGCAGCTTGGAGGGGGGAAACACCATATATTTT | CASSLEGGNTIYF | TRBV5-1 | few | TRBJ1-3 | NA
TGTGCCATCAGTGTAACGGAAAAAGAGACCCAGTACTTC | CAISVTEKETQYF | TRBV10-3 | NA | TRBJ2-5 | NA
TGTGCCAGTAGATGGGCAGGGTCGAACACTGAAGCTTTCTTT | CASRWAGSNTEAFF | TRBV19 | NA | TRBJ1-1 | NA
TGTGCCAGCAGCCTTTTCCGGGACTCCAACACCGGGGAGCTGTTTTTT | CASSLFRDSNTGELFF | TRBV14 | once | TRBJ2-2 | NA
TGTGCCAGCAAGAGGGGTGGGGCAGAGAAGGAAGCTTTCTTT | CASKRGGAEKEAFF | TRBV7-9 | NA | TRBJ1-1 | NA
TGTGCCAGCAGTGGTCTAACCGGGTCGAGAAATGAGCAGTTCTTC | CASSGLTGSRNEQFF | TRBV2 | NA | TRBJ2-1 | NA
TGTGCCAGCAGTTTGCAGGGGGCGTCGTACGAGCAGTACTTC | CASSLQGASYEQYF | TRBV6-5 | NA | TRBJ2-7 | TRBD1
TGTGCCAGCACTAGAGACAGGGGAGAAAAACTGTTTTTT | CASTRDRGEKLFF | TRBV6-1 | NA | TRBJ1-4 | TRBD1
TGTGCCAGCAGCGTAGATCCAGGGTCAAGGTCTGGAAACACCATATATTTT | CASSVDPGSRSGNTIYF | TRBV9 | NA | TRBJ1-3 | NA
TGTGCCAGCAGAAGGAACACTCCAATCGAAGCTTTCTTT | CASRRNTPIEAFF | TRBV7-6 | few | TRBJ1-1 | NA
TGTGCCAGCAGCCCGCGACGGGGTAACTATGGCTACACCTTC | CASSPRRGNYGYTF | TRBV7-9 | NA | TRBJ1-2 | NA
TGTGCCAGCAGCCTAGGTCAGGGCTACTTCACAGATACGCAGTATTTT | CASSLGQGYFTDTQYF | TRBV28 | NA | TRBJ2-3 | NA
TGCGCCAGCAGCCAAGGAGGGACAGGGAATCTAAATTCACCCCTCCACTTT | CASSQGGTGNLNSPLHF | TRBV4-1 | few | TRBJ1-6 | TRBD1
TGTGCCAGCAGTGAGGACTTCTCCTACGAGCAGTACTTC | CASSEDFSYEQYF | TRBV2 | once | TRBJ2-7 | NA
TGTGCCAGCAGCTTGAACACAGGGACCAACACTGAAGCTTTCTTT | CASSLNTGTNTEAFF | TRBV5-4 | NA | TRBJ1-1 | NA
TGTGCCAGCGGACAACTAGCGGGAGCCACCGGGGAGCTGTTTTTT | CASGQLAGATGELFF | TRBV6-5 | NA | TRBJ2-2 | TRBD2
TGTGCCATCAGTGTGGAGGTTTCAGGCTATGGCTACACCTTC | CAISVEVSGYGYTF | TRBV10-3 | NA | TRBJ1-2 | NA
TGTGCCAGCAGCGTAGAACAGGGGTCCGGGGAGCTGTTTTTT | CASSVEQGSGELFF | TRBV9 | once | TRBJ2-2 | TRBD1
TGCAGCGTCTCCGGACAGCTCTTTTACAATGAGCAGTTCTTC | CSVSGQLFYNEQFF | TRBV29-1 | NA | TRBJ2-1 | NA
TGTGCCAGTAGTACCGGCTCTGGGGCCAACGTCCTGACTTTC | CASSTGSGANVLTF | TRBV19 | NA | TRBJ2-6 | NA
TGTGCCAGCAATCGGGCGGGCGAAAAACTGTTTTTT | CASNRAGEKLFF | TRBV6-6 | few | TRBJ1-4 | NA
TGCGCCAGCAGCTTGGCCCTAGCACAAGAGACCCAGTACTTC | CASSLALAQETQYF | TRBV5-1 | NA | TRBJ2-5 | NA
TGTGCCATCAGTGTAAATCCCAATCAGCCCCAGCATTTT | CAISVNPNQPQHF | TRBV10-3 | NA | TRBJ1-5 | NA
TGCAGCGTTGAGGTCGGGGGGACGGTTGGAAACACCATATATTTT | CSVEVGGTVGNTIYF | TRBV29-1 | NA | TRBJ1-3 | NA
TGTGCCAGCAGTTTGGTGGCTAGCGGGGCCGCCCAGTACTTC | CASSLVASGAAQYF | TRBV2 | NA | TRBJ2-5 | TRBD2
TGTGCCAGCAGGGCCCGGGAGGCGAGGGGCACAGATACGCAGTATTTT | CASRAREARGTDTQYF | TRBV6-4 | NA | TRBJ2-3 | TRBD2
TGCAGCGTTCCTACCGGGACTTATTACAATGAGCAGTTCTTC | CSVPTGTYYNEQFF | TRBV29-1 | NA | TRBJ2-1 | NA
TGCGCCAGCGCGAGGGATAGCAATCAGCCCCAGCATTTT | CASARDSNQPQHF | TRBV5-1 | NA | TRBJ1-5 | NA
TGTGCCAGCAGCACCCGGGACTCCAACTACGAGCAGTACTTC | CASSTRDSNYEQYF | TRBV7-2 | NA | TRBJ2-7 | NA
TGTGCCAGCAGTTTAGGTCCGGAATTTGGCTACACCTTC | CASSLGPEFGYTF | TRBV27 | NA | TRBJ1-2 | NA
TGTGCCAGCAGCTTGGGAGGACCAGGTATGAGCATTCAGTACTTC | CASSLGGPGMSIQYF | TRBV5-6 | NA | TRBJ2-4 | NA
TGTGCCAGCCGTTGGGGGAACACTGAAGCTTTCTTT | CASRWGNTEAFF | TRBV6-5 | NA | TRBJ1-1 | NA
TGTGCCAGCAGTGGGGACAGGGGGAGGTACGAGCAGTACTTC | CASSGDRGRYEQYF | TRBV6-5 | NA | TRBJ2-7 | TRBD1
TGTGCCAGCAGTGATCGGGACAGGGGTACCTACGAGCAGTACTTC | CASSDRDRGTYEQYF | TRBV6-1 | NA | TRBJ2-7 | TRBD1
TGCGCCAGCAGCCAAGGAGGGGGCGTGGAAAAACTGTTTTTT | CASSQGGGVEKLFF | TRBV4-1 | NA | TRBJ1-4 | TRBD1
TGTGCCAGCAGCGCTCGGGACAGTTACTCTGGAAACACCATATATTTT | CASSARDSYSGNTIYF | TRBV7-8 | NA | TRBJ1-3 | TRBD1
TGTGCCACCAGCAGAGAAACTAGAGGGGCAATAAGGTTCTTC | CATSRETRGAIRFF | TRBV15 | NA | TRBJ2-1 | NA
TGTGCCAGCAGTTTAAGGGGACTAGAGGGAGATACGCAGTATTTT | CASSLRGLEGDTQYF | TRBV27 | once | TRBJ2-3 | TRBD2
TGTGCCAGCAGCTATGCTGGCAGTACAGATACGCAGTATTTT | CASSYAGSTDTQYF | TRBV11-2 | NA | TRBJ2-3 | NA
TGTGCCAGCAGTCTCGGGACTAGCGGGACCTACGAGCAGTACTTC | CASSLGTSGTYEQYF | TRBV6-6 | NA | TRBJ2-7 | TRBD2
TGCGCCAGCAGCTTGAGCTCCTACAATGAGCAGTTCTTC | CASSLSSYNEQFF | TRBV5-1 | once | TRBJ2-1 | NA
TGCAGTGCGGGACAGGGAGATGGCTACACCTTC | CSAGQGDGYTF | TRBV20-1 | NA | TRBJ1-2 | TRBD1
TGTGCCAGCAGGGACAGGGGCCTCTACGAGCAGTACTTC | CASRDRGLYEQYF | TRBV6-5 | once | TRBJ2-7 | TRBD1
TGCGCCAGCAGAAAAGTTGGGGGGATACCGAGTTCCGGGGAGCTGTTTTTT | CASRKVGGIPSSGELFF | TRBV10-1 | NA | TRBJ2-2 | NA
TGTGCCAGCAGAAGCGGGAGCTCGGATACGCAGTATTTT | CASRSGSSDTQYF | TRBV28 | NA | TRBJ2-3 | TRBD2
TGTGCCAGCAGCCCCGAGGCGGGGTCCGACACCGGGGAGCTGTTTTTT | CASSPEAGSDTGELFF | TRBV7-9 | NA | TRBJ2-2 | NA
TGTGCCAGCAGCTTAAACAGGGGCACTGAAGCTTTCTTT | CASSLNRGTEAFF | TRBV7-3 | once | TRBJ1-1 | TRBD1
TGTGCCAGCAGCGTCCCGGGAAGCACTGAAGCTTTCTTT | CASSVPGSTEAFF | TRBV9 | NA | TRBJ1-1 | NA
TGTGCCAGCAGCCCTAGAGGGGGGGCGCGGAACTATGGCTACACCTTC | CASSPRGGARNYGYTF | TRBV9 | once | TRBJ1-2 | NA